This paragraph covers one T cell receptor (beta chain) sequence. Trimming pared 6 bases from V and 6 bases from J, leaving 15 bases between. The CDR3 loop spans 14 amino acids. The germline gives CDR1 LNHDA, CDR2 SQIVND (reference sequence). These data are taken from a study of control samples from healthy donors and cancer patients. Repertoires were generated with immunoSEQ multiplex PCR, while TCRdb's copy carries only in-frame clones and drops some. The data hold 150,000 to 200,000 clones, with nearly 90% observed a single time. Material: blood. The chain joins TRBV19 to TRBJ2-1; D assignment may be TRBD1 or TRBD2 (5 bases each). This TCR was sampled from a woman in her 50s in good health. CDR3 coding DNA: TGTGCCAGTAGCGACTGGGACGTTTCCAATGAGCAGTTCTTC. Translated: CASSDWDVSNEQFF.